This T cell receptor beta chain was captured in a study of blood T cell repertoires in COVID-19. Study-wide background: Nucleic acid was either cDNA or gDNA, and it came from T cells, B-cell-depleted T cells, or PBMCs.

Under the authors' procedure: Amplified reference gene primers provided the basis for estimating nucleated cell counts. The method was immunoSEQ multiplex PCR; TCRdb's version includes in-frame clones alone and lacks a portion of them. D and trimming come from the DNA, and the V and J calls and clone size come from that table. The sample shows about 78,000 clones, around 77% of them seen only once. V was cut by 6 bases and J by 1 base, with 8 bases left in between. CDR1 and CDR2 from the germline V gene are SNHLY and FYNNEI. There are 13 residues in the CDR3. Sample: peripheral blood. The V call is TRBV2, the J call TRBJ2-3, with a possible D match to TRBD2 (5 bases). This sequence was found in a human donor in a cohort sampled during active COVID-19. CDR3 nucleotide sequence: TGTGCCAGCAGCGGGGAAGGCACAGATACGCAGTATTTT. Its protein product is CASSGEGTDTQYF.